This is a list of T cell receptor beta chains from one sample in a study of T cells in Graves' hyperthyroidism and ophthalmopathy. TCRdb independently ran MiXCR on the multiplex PCR reads; one entry per CDR3 protein. The sample holds around 300,000 distinct CDR3 sequences; roughly 13% are singletons and the top ten take roughly 7.7%. The sample taken for sequencing was blood. The source is a woman aged 40 to 50 with Graves' hyperthyroidism. Each CDR3 is given with its conserved first and last residue. Fields, in order: clone size, CDR3 length, V gene, J gene, D gene, CDR3 DNA, CDR3 protein. The D gene is left open where the match is weak. A clone size is listed for some rows: how often the clone was seen (once, few, many), or a class if it is expanded.

>many|12|TRBV11-2|TRBJ2-1|.
TGTGCCAGCAGCTTAAGACCGGGATTAAAGTTCTTC
CASSLRPGLKFF
>many|15|TRBV7-8|TRBJ2-7|.
TGTGCCAGCAGCTTAGATGGGAGGGCAGGGGGCGAGCAGTACTTC
CASSLDGRAGGEQYF
>many|12|TRBV20-1|TRBJ1-2|TRBD1
TGCAGCGGGACCAAAGGGGGCGACGGCTACACCTTC
CSGTKGGDGYTF
>many|17|TRBV11-2|TRBJ2-1|.
TGTGCCAGCAGCTTCGGACTAGGGGGCCCCCTAAGCAATGAGCAGTTCTTC
CASSFGLGGPLSNEQFF
>many|14|TRBV6-2/TRBV6-3|TRBJ2-5|TRBD2
TGTTGCGCTAGCGGGAGTATGGTCGGAGAGACCCAGTACTTC
CCASGSMVGETQYF
>many|15|TRBV12-3/TRBV12-4|TRBJ2-3|.
TGTGCCAGCAGGTGGGACTCCCGGAGCACAGATACGCAGTATTTT
CASRWDSRSTDTQYF
>.|16|TRBV19|TRBJ2-2|TRBD2
TGTGCCAGTAGTCCCCGTAGCGGGAGGGCTACCGGGGAGCTGTTTTTT
CASSPRSGRATGELFF
>few|13|TRBV6-1|TRBJ2-1|TRBD1
TGTGCCAGCAGTGACAGGGGGCACACCGAGCAGTTCTTC
CASSDRGHTEQFF
>few|16|TRBV7-9|TRBJ2-1|.
TGTGCCAGCTCCCCTTTGACTCTCCTACGCCGGAATGAGCAGTTCTTC
CASSPLTLLRRNEQFF
>few|14|TRBV9|TRBJ2-7|.
TGTGCCAGCAGCGTAGGTGACTTCTCCTACGAGCAGTACTTC
CASSVGDFSYEQYF
>many|15|TRBV4-2|TRBJ2-3|TRBD2
TGTGCCAGCAGCCCGGGGACTAGCGGGAGCGGTCCGCAGTATTTT
CASSPGTSGSGPQYF
>many|14|TRBV10-3|TRBJ1-5|.
TGTGCCATCAGTGATGGGGCATTTAATCAGCCCCAGCATTTT
CAISDGAFNQPQHF
>many|14|TRBV29-1|TRBJ1-1|TRBD1
TGCAGCGTGCTAGGGACAGGTATGAACACTGAAGCTTTCTTT
CSVLGTGMNTEAFF
>.|12|TRBV2|TRBJ1-2|.
TGTGCCAGCATGAGGACTGACTATGGCTACACCTTC
CASMRTDYGYTF
>many|13|TRBV19|TRBJ1-1|.
TGTGCCAGTATACGGCAGCCGAACACTGAAGCTTTCTTT
CASIRQPNTEAFF
>many|14|TRBV12-3/TRBV12-4|TRBJ1-6|.
TGTGCCAGCAGTTTAGAAGGGATATATTCACCCCTCCACTTT
CASSLEGIYSPLHF
>.|18|TRBV7-3|TRBJ2-7|TRBD2
TGTGCCAGCAGCTTGGCTGGACCCTTAGCGGGAGGGACCTACGAGCAGTACTTC
CASSLAGPLAGGTYEQYF
>many|10|TRBV6-1|TRBJ1-1|.
TGTGCCAGCAGTGATTACAGAGCTTTCTTT
CASSDYRAFF
>many|12|TRBV2|TRBJ1-2|.
TGTGCCAGCAGTGACTTTGGGGGTGGCTACACCTTC
CASSDFGGGYTF
>many|14|TRBV30|TRBJ2-1|TRBD2
TGTGCCTGGAGTGTGGGGCTAGCGGACCGTGAGCAGTTCTTC
CAWSVGLADREQFF
>many|14|TRBV24-1|TRBJ2-3|.
TGTGCCACCAGTCAGGCAGGTAGCACAGATACGCAGTATTTT
CATSQAGSTDTQYF
>many|12|TRBV27|TRBJ1-1|.
TGTGCCAGCAGTTTGGTGGGAACTGAAGCTTTCTTT
CASSLVGTEAFF
>many|15|TRBV28|TRBJ2-7|TRBD1
TGTGCCAGCAGTTCCGCGACAGGGGTACAATACGAGCAGTACTTC
CASSSATGVQYEQYF
>.|14|TRBV4-1|TRBJ2-5|TRBD1
TGCGCCAGCAGCCAGGCACAGGGGCTGGAGACCCAGTACTTC
CASSQAQGLETQYF
>few|14|TRBV9|TRBJ2-3|.
TGTGCCAGCAGCTTGGGGCATTACACAGATACGCAGTATTTT
CASSLGHYTDTQYF
>many|15|TRBV6-1|TRBJ2-5|TRBD2
TGTGCCAGCAGTGGTGTAGCGGGAGAGGGGGAGACCCAGTACTTC
CASSGVAGEGETQYF
>.|16|TRBV2|TRBJ2-1|TRBD2
TGTGCCAGCAGTGAAGCGCGACTAGCGGGCCTAAATGAGCAGTTCTTC
CASSEARLAGLNEQFF
>many|12|TRBV20-1|TRBJ2-5|.
TGCAGTGCCGTTAGTGGGGGCGAGACCCAGTACTTC
CSAVSGGETQYF
>many|17|TRBV11-2|TRBJ2-3|.
TGTGCCAGCAGCTTACAGGGGACTGGGCTTAGCACAGATACGCAGTATTTT
CASSLQGTGLSTDTQYF
>many|14|TRBV18|TRBJ2-1|.
TGTGCCAGCTCACCTAAGCGGGCCTTCAATGAGCAGTTCTTC
CASSPKRAFNEQFF